The 30 T cell receptor beta chains presented below share a single source sample, sequenced in a study of control samples from healthy donors and cancer patients. The table came from immunoSEQ multiplex PCR; TCRdb's copy has only in-frame clones and leaves some out. The sample has roughly 170,000 clones; 94% are singletons. What was sequenced was blood. Every receptor here comes from a woman between 18 and 30 years old in good health.

The chain's CDR3 is CASSYSTASFYGYTF. CDR3 DNA sequence: TGTGCCAGCAGTTACTCGACAGCCAGCTTCTATGGCTACACCTTC. The chain employs TRBV6-2 or TRBV6-3 and TRBJ1-2, with a possible D match to TRBD1 (5 bases). V gave up 0 bases and J gave up 4 bases, with 12 bases separating them. The germline V gene encodes CDR1 MNHEY and CDR2 SVGEGT. The CDR3 runs 15 residues.

The V call is TRBV18, the J call TRBJ1-1, with D possibly TRBD1 on 5 matching bases. From germline, CDR1 is KGHSH and CDR2 LQKENI. This CDR3 is 14 amino acids long. V dropped 3 bases and J dropped 10 bases, with 18 bases sitting between them. The CDR3 DNA follows: TGTGCCAGCTCACCCATTCTTAACCAGGGAAGAGCTTTCTTT. Translating gives CASSPILNQGRAFF.

On this clone itself: Other nucleotide sequences in the sample specify the same CDR3. V is TRBV5-1 and J is TRBJ1-1; a possible D gene is TRBD1 (5 bases). Germline loops: CDR1 SGHRS, CDR2 YFSETQ. CDR3 length equals 12 residues. Trimming pared 0 bases from V and 8 bases from J, leaving 8 bases between. CDR3 in amino acids: CASSLDRSEAFF. CDR3 in DNA: TGCGCCAGCAGCTTGGACAGGTCAGAAGCTTTCTTT.

The chain joins TRBV5-1 to TRBJ2-2, with D possibly TRBD1 on 6 matching bases. The CDR3 sequence is 19 residues long. Deletions cut 0 bases from V and 1 base from J, with 19 bases between. Per the germline V gene, CDR1 is SGHRS and CDR2 is YFSETQ. The CDR3 sequence: CASSLVVPQGTLNTGELFF. CDR3 bases: TGCGCCAGCAGCTTGGTCGTCCCGCAGGGGACCTTGAACACCGGGGAGCTGTTTTTT.

This chain uses TRBV11-2 with TRBJ1-1; D not resolved. The ends were cut back, 5 bases at V and 1 base at J, with 8 bases in the middle. The CDR3 is made up of 13 amino acids. Germline lookup yields CDR1 SGHAT and CDR2 FQNNGV. The CDR3 DNA reads TGTGCCAGCAGCCGGGAAAAGAACACTGAAGCTTTCTTT. It specifies CASSREKNTEAFF.

The chain links TRBV20-1 to TRBJ1-1, with TRBD1 as a possible D gene (6 bases). The V end was cut by 6 bases, the J end by 8 bases, with 13 bases between. From germline, CDR1 is DFQATT and CDR2 SNEGSKA (reference sequence). This CDR3 is built from 11 residues. CDR3 DNA sequence: TGCAGTGCGGCCCCCGGGACAGAAGCTTTCTTT. Residues: CSAAPGTEAFF.

This sequence joins TRBV5-1 and TRBJ2-3; D perhaps matches TRBD1 (6 bases). Trimming shortened V by 3 bases and J by 4 bases, and 12 bases separated the two germline ends. Germline CDR1 is SGHRS and CDR2 is YFSETQ. The CDR3 covers 14 residues. This chain's CDR3 is CASSSVEGADTQYF. The CDR3 nucleotides are TGCGCCAGCAGCTCCGTTGAGGGGGCAGATACGCAGTATTTT.

This chain connects TRBV11-2 to TRBJ1-5; no clear D gene. This CDR3 spans 12 amino acids. With 8 bases removed from V and 4 bases from J, the gap between germline ends came to 9 bases. Germline V lookup: CDR1 SGHAT, CDR2 FQNNGV. The CDR3 DNA is TGTGCCAGCGCTCCCCTAAATCAGCCCCAGCATTTT. It codes for CASAPLNQPQHF.

The CDR3 reads CASSFPGQNEKLFF. In DNA form, the CDR3 reads TGCGCCAGCAGCTTTCCGGGACAAAATGAAAAACTGTTTTTT. The chain links TRBV5-1 to TRBJ1-4, with D perhaps matching TRBD1 (6 bases). With 2 bases removed from V and 5 bases from J, the gap between germline ends came to 10 bases. The CDR3 runs to 14 residues. The V gene's germline CDR1 is SGHRS and CDR2 YFSETQ.

This clone appeared once. The CDR3 region is CASSHRTGDSYNEQFF. The CDR3 DNA sequence: TGCGCCAGCAGCCATCGGACAGGGGACTCCTACAATGAGCAGTTCTTC. This rearrangement joins TRBV4-1 to TRBJ2-1; 9 bases line up with TRBD1. Germline CDR1 MGHRA, CDR2 YSYEKL. The trim removed 3 bases at V and 0 bases at J, leaving 3 bases unmatched. The CDR3 spans 16 residues.

V and J are TRBV9 and TRBJ2-7; a possible D gene is TRBD2 (5 bases). Germline V gene sequence: CDR1 SGDLS, CDR2 YYNGEE. Trimming cost V 3 bases and J 7 bases, with 17 bases left between them. The CDR3 loop spans 14 amino acids. The CDR3 DNA sequence: TGTGCCAGCAGCGCCCGGGGTCCACCCGGGGAGCAGTACTTC. Its protein product is CASSARGPPGEQYF.

The chain joins TRBV6-5 to TRBJ1-2; 7 bases agree with TRBD1. The CDR3 is made up of 13 amino acids. Germline CDR1 and CDR2: MNHEY and SVGAGI. V dropped 7 bases and J dropped 4; count of bases not matched to a gene: 6. The CDR3 here is CASMTRGLYGYTF. The CDR3 DNA reads TGTGCCAGCATGACGAGGGGGCTCTATGGCTACACCTTC.

This chain uses TRBV3-1 (or the pseudogene TRBV3-2) with TRBJ2-5; 8 positions match TRBD2. In germline, CDR1 is LGHDT, CDR2 YNNKEL (reference sequence). Germline trimming cut 2 bases from V and 3 bases from J; bases unmatched to any gene: 2. The CDR3 sequence is 14 residues long. Here the CDR3 reads CASSQTLAEETQYF. CDR3 sequence (DNA): TGTGCCAGCAGCCAAACACTAGCGGAAGAGACCCAGTACTTC.

The V call is TRBV19, the J call TRBJ1-1; a weak D match, TRBD1 (5 bases). The CDR3 is made up of 16 amino acids. V was pared by 3 bases and J by 4 bases, with 18 bases between. The V gene's germline CDR1 is LNHDA and CDR2 SQIVND (reference sequence). CDR3 nucleotides: TGTGCCAGTAGTATTTATTCGGGCAGGGAGGGCACTGAAGCTTTCTTT. Translating it yields CASSIYSGREGTEAFF.

The chain joins TRBV6-5 to TRBJ1-4, with no clear D. V was pared by 11 bases and J by 6 bases, with 10 bases between. Germline lookup yields CDR1 MNHEY and CDR2 SVGAGI. The length of the CDR3 is 11 residues. The CDR3 is CACIGYEKLFF. As DNA, the CDR3 is TGTGCCTGCATTGGGTATGAAAAACTGTTTTTT.

The V and J genes are TRBV28 and TRBJ2-7; no firm D call. The length of the CDR3 is 12 residues. V lost 1 base, J lost 8 bases, and 9 bases lay in between. Germline V gives CDR1 MDHEN, CDR2 SYDVKM. In DNA, the CDR3 is TGTGCCAGCAGTTTATCGAAGGCCCAGCAGTACTTC. Encoded protein: CASSLSKAQQYF.

Written as DNA, the CDR3 is TGTGCCAGCACCCAAAACCCCCCGGACGGGAACACTGAAGCTTTCTTT. Amino acid sequence: CASTQNPPDGNTEAFF. The rearrangement uses TRBV28 and TRBJ1-1; no clear D. From germline, CDR1 is MDHEN and CDR2 SYDVKM. The CDR3 spans 16 residues. Trimming removed 7 bases at V and 1 base at J, with 19 bases between.

The rearrangement joins TRBV18 to TRBJ2-7, with TRBD1 identical over 7 bases. In germline, CDR1 is KGHSH, CDR2 LQKENI. V gave up 3 bases and J gave up 2 bases; unmatched junction bases: 10. This CDR3 comprises 16 residues. The CDR3 reads CASSPSGQKLAYEQYF. The CDR3 bases are TGTGCCAGCTCACCTTCGGGACAGAAACTCGCCTACGAGCAGTACTTC.

Only one count was recorded for this clone. The chain joins TRBV27 to TRBJ2-1; TRBD1 matches at 9 bases. Trimming at V came to 8 bases and at J to 8 bases, leaving 4 bases not matched to a gene. This CDR3 is built from 12 residues. Germline values: CDR1 MNHEY, CDR2 SMNVEV (reference sequence). The CDR3 sequence: CASQDRGDEQFF. The CDR3 DNA reads as TGTGCCAGCCAGGACAGGGGTGATGAGCAGTTCTTC.

The genes are TRBV7-2 and TRBJ2-7; 12 bases fit TRBD2. V dropped 4 bases and J dropped 1; count of bases not matched to a gene: 2. The CDR3 runs to 15 residues. CDR1 is SGHTA, CDR2 FQGNSA, per germline. The CDR3 DNA is TGTGCCAGCAGCTCCGGACTAGCGGGGTCCTACGAGCAGTACTTC. It translates to CASSSGLAGSYEQYF.

V usage is TRBV24-1 and J usage is TRBJ2-1, with D maybe TRBD1 (5 bases). The CDR3 is 12 residues long. Trimming pared 4 bases from V and 13 bases from J, leaving 13 bases between. Germline CDR1 reads KGHDR; CDR2 reads SFDVKD. CDR3 loop: CATSEADRHQFF. CDR3 coding DNA: TGTGCCACCAGTGAAGCAGACAGACACCAGTTCTTC.

The chain joins TRBV6-2 or TRBV6-3 to TRBJ1-1; unclear D gene. Germline values: CDR1 MNHEY, CDR2 SVGEGT. This CDR3 is 12 amino acids long. V lost 4 bases and J 9 bases, leaving 12 bases between the germline ends. The CDR3 is CASSWAASQAFF. The CDR3 DNA reads as TGTGCCAGCAGTTGGGCGGCTTCTCAAGCTTTCTTT.

The genes are TRBV27 and TRBJ2-3; possibly TRBD1 or TRBD2 for D (6 bases each). Trimming left V 7 bases short and J 1 base short, with 15 bases between. The CDR3 totals 15 residues. CDR1 is MNHEY, CDR2 SMNVEV, per germline (reference sequence). In DNA, the CDR3 is TGTGCCAGCACCCCTTTGGGGGGCGGCACAGATACGCAGTATTTT. The encoded protein is CASTPLGGGTDTQYF.

The rearrangement uses TRBV28 and TRBJ1-1, with D hard to call. Trimming pared 4 bases from V and 3 bases from J, leaving 15 bases between. The CDR3 is 15 residues long. Germline CDR1 and CDR2: MDHEN and SYDVKM. The CDR3 region is CASSSHSIGDTEAFF. The CDR3 nucleotides are TGTGCCAGCAGTTCTCACTCAATTGGGGACACTGAAGCTTTCTTT.

The chain uses TRBV2 and TRBJ1-6; no definite D call. With 0 bases removed from V and 0 bases from J, the gap between germline ends came to 6 bases. The CDR3 has 16 amino acids. The germline V gene encodes CDR1 SNHLY and CDR2 FYNNEI. The CDR3 nucleotides read TGTGCCAGCAGTGAAGCGGTCAGCTCCTATAATTCACCCCTCCACTTT. Translating gives CASSEAVSSYNSPLHF.

The V call is TRBV15, the J call TRBJ2-5; possible D gene TRBD1, 5 bases. The V and J ends lost 4 bases and 1 base respectively, with 10 bases between them. This CDR3 is built from 14 residues. Germline CDR1 reads LNHNV; CDR2 reads YYDKDF (reference sequence). This chain's CDR3 is CATSNRQTQETQYF. CDR3 sequence (DNA): TGTGCCACCAGCAATAGACAGACCCAAGAGACCCAGTACTTC.

This clone was detected only a few times. The chain links TRBV7-2 to TRBJ1-1, with TRBD1 matching over 9 bases. CDR1 and CDR2 (germline): SGHTA, FQGNSA. V lost 6 bases, J lost 4 bases, and 6 bases stayed unmatched. The CDR3 consists of 14 residues. DNA of the CDR3: TGTGCCAGCAGATCACAGGGGGCGAGCACTGAAGCTTTCTTT. Its translation is CASRSQGASTEAFF.

The CDR3 region has the DNA TGTGCCTCTCGGACAGGGGCTGGCACAGATACGCAGTATTTT. Its protein product is CASRTGAGTDTQYF. This sequence joins TRBV19 and TRBJ2-3; 9 positions match TRBD1. Trimming at V came to 11 bases and at J to 1 base, leaving 7 bases not matched to a gene. Germline CDR1 LNHDA, CDR2 SQIVND (reference sequence). CDR3 length: 14 residues. The full variable domain, completed using reference TRBV19 and TRBJ2-3, is DGGITQSPKYLFRKEGQNVTLSCEQNLNHDAMYWYRQDPGQGLRLIYYSQIVNDFQKGDIAEGYSVSREKKESFPLTVTSAQKNPTAFYLCASRTGAGTDTQYFGPGTRLTVL.

This chain joins TRBV2 and TRBJ1-5; D unresolved. The germline V and J ends were trimmed by 6 bases and 2 bases, with 11 bases remaining between them. The CDR3 is made up of 14 amino acids. Germline V lookup: CDR1 SNHLY, CDR2 FYNNEI. Here the CDR3 reads CASRDGIGNQPQHF. In DNA, the CDR3 is TGTGCCAGCAGGGACGGCATTGGCAATCAGCCCCAGCATTTT.

V is TRBV20-1 and J is TRBJ2-1; TRBD2 aligns across 14 bases. CDR3 length equals 14 residues. The V segment lost 3 bases and the J segment 14 bases; nucleotides outside the gene matches: 9. CDR1 and CDR2 (germline): DFQATT, SNEGSKA (reference sequence). The CDR3 DNA reads TGCAGTGCTAGTTTTTGGGGACTAGCGGGAGTCGAGTTCTTC. Translated: CSASFWGLAGVEFF.